Listed here are 24 T cell receptor beta chains from one sample, sequenced in a study of T cell responses to AZD1222 COVID-19 vaccine. This table comes from immunoSEQ multiplex PCR, and its TCRdb copy is limited to in-frame clones, with some not included. The table records 80,000 or so clones, 92% of them present only once. The material was peripheral blood, obtained 28 days after the second AZD1222 dose. Receptors originate from an adult who received the AZD1222 COVID-19 vaccine.

V usage is TRBV20-1 and J usage is TRBJ2-7; unclear D gene. V lost 3 bases, J lost 6 bases, and 18 bases lay in between. The CDR3 has 14 residues. CDR1 DFQATT and CDR2 SNEGSKA come from the germline V gene (reference sequence). The CDR3 DNA follows: TGCAGTGCTAGTGATCATCTTAACATCGTCGAGCAGTACTTC. It translates to CSASDHLNIVEQYF.

The gene calls are TRBV6-1 and TRBJ2-3; D perhaps matches TRBD2 (7 bases). There are 15 residues in the CDR3. V was shortened by 2 bases and J by 4 bases, with 13 bases between the two germline ends. Germline-derived CDR1 and CDR2 are MNHNS and SASEGT. CDR3 bases: TGTGCCAGCAGTGAAAGCGGCGGGGGCGCAGATACGCAGTATTTT. Residues: CASSESGGGADTQYF.

The chain carries TRBV5-8 and TRBJ1-6; D is possibly TRBD1 (5 bases). This CDR3 spans 15 amino acids. Germline CDR1 reads SGHTS; CDR2 reads YDEGEE. Trimming removed 5 bases at V and 12 bases at J, with 21 bases between. The DNA for the CDR3 is TGTGCCAGCAGTCGTTCCGGGGCCCGGTGGGAACCCCTCCACTTT. Translation gives CASSRSGARWEPLHF.

V gene TRBV7-2 combines with J gene TRBJ1-5; TRBD1 agrees at 7 bases. The J segment lost 6 bases and the V segment lost 5 bases, leaving 10 bases of the junction unmatched. The CDR3 spans 15 residues. Per germline, CDR1 SGHTA and CDR2 FQGNSA. CDR3 DNA: TGTGCCAGCAGCCTTACAGGGGCCTTCGGTCAGCCCCAGCATTTT. Its translation is CASSLTGAFGQPQHF.

The gene calls are TRBV6-5 and TRBJ2-7, with TRBD1 as a possible D gene (5 bases). Germline CDR1 reads MNHEY; CDR2 reads SVGAGI. The CDR3 has 15 amino acids. With 0 bases removed from V and 2 bases from J, the gap between germline ends came to 11 bases. CDR3 sequence: CASSYSPGITYEQYF. In DNA, the CDR3 is TGTGCCAGCAGTTACTCACCAGGGATCACCTACGAGCAGTACTTC.

The chain uses TRBV4-1 and TRBJ1-2, with D uncertain. CDR3 length equals 16 residues. V was trimmed by 6 bases and J by 0 bases, leaving 17 bases between them. The germline V gene has CDR1 MGHRA and CDR2 YSYEKL. CDR3 protein: CASRESGPLSNYGYTF. The CDR3, as DNA: TGCGCCAGCAGAGAATCAGGTCCACTGTCTAACTATGGCTACACCTTC.

J is TRBJ2-3 and V is TRBV19, with TRBD2 matching 10 bases. Germline lookup yields CDR1 LNHDA and CDR2 SQIVND (reference sequence). The CDR3 has 17 amino acids. V trimming: 3 bases; J trimming: 2 bases; junction bases outside the gene matches: 8. CDR3 sequence: CASSIVLSGRTTDTQYF. The CDR3 nucleotides are TGTGCCAGTAGTATCGTACTTAGCGGGAGGACCACAGATACGCAGTATTTT.

This clone was counted once. V is TRBV23-1 and J is TRBJ2-7; perhaps TRBD1 as D (6 bases). TRBV23-1 counts as an open reading frame of uncertain function. Trimming took 2 bases from V and 6 from J, leaving 14 bases between them. The CDR3 spans 14 residues. The CDR3 region has the DNA TGCGCCAGCAGTCAAGGGGGCCCTATTATCGAGCAGTACTTC. It is translated as CASSQGGPIIEQYF.

This chain uses TRBV19 with TRBJ2-3; TRBD1 is a possible D gene (5 bases). The V end lost 6 bases, the J end lost 1 base, and 17 bases lay between the germline ends. Germline loops: CDR1 LNHDA, CDR2 SQIVND (reference sequence). This CDR3 is built from 16 residues. CDR3: CASSIVRDYRTDTQYF. The DNA of the CDR3 is TGTGCCAGTAGCATCGTCAGGGATTACCGCACAGATACGCAGTATTTT.

The chain joins TRBV14 to TRBJ1-3, with D unclear. Trimming took 6 bases from V and 8 from J, leaving 14 bases between them. CDR1 is SGHDN, CDR2 FVKESK, per germline. The CDR3 sequence is 13 residues long. The DNA of the CDR3 is TGTGCCAGCAGAAATTCCACTAATTACACCATATATTTT. Residues: CASRNSTNYTIYF.

V gene TRBV11-3 combines with J gene TRBJ2-2; D unclear. CDR1 SGHNT and CDR2 YENEEA come from the germline V gene. The CDR3 sequence is 11 residues long. The germline V and J ends were trimmed by 1 base and 6 bases, with 0 bases remaining between them. The DNA of the CDR3 is TGTGCCAGCAGCTTAGCCGGGGAGCTGTTTTTT. This encodes CASSLAGELFF.

DNA of the CDR3: TGTGCCAGCAGCTCCGGGACTCGGGCTGTAAATGAGCAGTTCTTC. This translates into CASSSGTRAVNEQFF. The genes are TRBV5-5 and TRBJ2-1; tentatively, D is TRBD2 (6 bases). Germline CDR1 and CDR2: SGHKS and YYEKEE (reference sequence). Trimming shortened V by 3 bases and J by 7 bases, and 17 bases separated the two germline ends. The CDR3 contains 15 residues.

This sequence joins TRBV21-1 and TRBJ2-7; the D call TRBD2 from the table was never checked on the DNA. TRBV21-1 has pseudogene status. This CDR3 region has 17 residues. The CDR3 region is CASRRGDISGSSYEQYF. The CDR3 DNA follows: TGTGCCAGCAGACGGGGGGACATTAGCGGGAGCTCCTACGAGCAGTACTTC.

The chain combines TRBV3-1 (or the pseudogene TRBV3-2) with TRBJ1-2; the D gene is possibly TRBD1 (6 bases). Germline assignment: CDR1 LGHDT and CDR2 YNNKEL (reference sequence). The germline V and J ends were trimmed by 1 base and 4 bases, with 13 bases remaining between them. This CDR3 region has 15 residues. The CDR3: CASSQGDTDAYGYTF. The CDR3 region has the DNA TGTGCCAGCAGCCAAGGGGACACTGATGCCTATGGCTACACCTTC.

The rearrangement uses TRBV3-1 (or the pseudogene TRBV3-2) and TRBJ1-2; D remains unclear. The V and J ends lost 0 bases and 3 bases respectively, with 8 bases between them. This CDR3 has 14 amino acids. The V gene's germline CDR1 is LGHDT and CDR2 YNNKEL (reference sequence). CDR3 nucleotide sequence: TGTGCCAGCAGCCAAGAAGGCAGGTACTATGGCTACACCTTC. This sequence encodes CASSQEGRYYGYTF.

This chain joins TRBV5-4 and TRBJ2-5; TRBD2 matches 8 bases. The CDR3 spans 15 residues. V lost 3 bases and J lost 4; bases outside the gene matches: 8. Germline values: CDR1 SGHNT, CDR2 YYREEE (reference sequence). CDR3 region: CASSSRTSGGETQYF. CDR3 nucleotides: TGTGCCAGCAGCTCTCGCACCAGCGGGGGAGAGACCCAGTACTTC.

This sequence joins TRBV30 and TRBJ1-1; D is ambiguous. V lost 4 bases and J 2 bases, leaving 8 bases between the germline ends. The CDR3 extends over 12 amino acids. Germline loops: CDR1 GTSNPN, CDR2 SVGIG (reference sequence). The CDR3 DNA is TGTGCCTGGATGGGTGAAAACACTGAAGCTTTCTTT. Translating it yields CAWMGENTEAFF.

This sequence joins TRBV4-2 and TRBJ2-7; D possibly uses TRBD1 or TRBD2 (6 bases each). From germline, CDR1 is LGHNA and CDR2 YNFKEQ. This CDR3 has 15 amino acids. Deletions cut 3 bases from V and 4 bases from J, with 16 bases between. CDR3 sequence reads: CASSQIVGGTYEQYF. In DNA, the CDR3 is TGTGCCAGCAGCCAGATCGTGGGGGGCACGTACGAGCAGTACTTC.

The J gene is TRBJ2-2, the V gene TRBV5-6; the match to TRBD2 covers 10 bases. This CDR3 is 16 amino acids long. V gave up 1 base and J gave up 7 bases; unmatched junction bases: 7. Germline V gene sequence: CDR1 SGHDT, CDR2 YYEEEE. The CDR3 loop is CASSLPSGRAGGELFF. The CDR3 DNA sequence: TGTGCCAGCAGCTTGCCGAGCGGGAGGGCCGGCGGGGAGCTGTTTTTT. Full variable domain (rest looked up from reference TRBV5-6 and TRBJ2-2): DAGVTQSPTHLIKTRGQQVTLRCSPKSGHDTVSWYQQALGQGPQFIFQYYEEEERQRGNFPDRFSGHQFPNYSSELNVNALLLGDSALYLCASSLPSGRAGGELFFGEGSRLTVL.

In its sample, this clone was seen a few times. The V and J genes are TRBV5-4 and TRBJ1-2; D is unclear. The CDR3 spans 15 residues. Germline loops: CDR1 SGHNT, CDR2 YYREEE (reference sequence). Trimming took off 0 bases at V and 2 bases at J, with 11 bases between the two ends. CDR3 coding DNA: TGTGCCAGCAGCTTGGCTTTGTACGGAAACTATGGCTACACCTTC. Residues: CASSLALYGNYGYTF.

V and J are TRBV25-1 and TRBJ1-1; the match to TRBD1 covers 7 bases. Trimming at V came to 9 bases and at J to 0 bases, leaving 4 bases not matched to a gene. There are 13 residues in the CDR3. Germline assignment: CDR1 MGHDK and CDR2 SYGVNS. This CDR3 is CASGGTVNTEAFF. CDR3 coding DNA: TGTGCCAGTGGCGGGACAGTGAACACTGAAGCTTTCTTT.

The J gene is TRBJ2-7, the V gene TRBV5-8; 10 bases are a match to TRBD2. CDR1 is SGHTS and CDR2 is YDEGEE in the germline V gene. Unmatched junction bases numbered 10, after V lost 2 bases and J lost 2 bases. The CDR3 is 17 residues long. The CDR3 DNA follows: TGTGCCAGCAGCTTTCACCTAGCGGGAGCGATAACCTACGAGCAGTACTTC. Protein: CASSFHLAGAITYEQYF.

In this sample, this clone turned up a few times. This chain links TRBV23-1 with TRBJ1-5, with 7 bases that match TRBD1. TRBV23-1 is known as an ORF, though its function is uncertain. J was trimmed by 0 bases and V by 3 bases; bases with no gene match: 5. The CDR3 covers 16 residues. The CDR3 sequence: CASSQTTGNSNQPQHF. CDR3 DNA sequence: TGCGCCAGCAGTCAGACGACAGGGAATAGCAATCAGCCCCAGCATTTT.

This clone was seen a single time. The V and J genes are TRBV7-2 and TRBJ2-1; TRBD1 or TRBD2 may be the D gene (5 bases each). Germline CDR1 SGHTA, CDR2 FQGNSA. Between the trimmed V and J ends, which lost 3 bases and 2 bases, there was a span of 11 bases. This CDR3 has 15 amino acids. The DNA of the CDR3 is TGTGCCAGCAGCTTTCGCCGGGACCCCTACAATGAGCAGTTCTTC. It translates to CASSFRRDPYNEQFF. Supplemented by reference TRBV7-2 and TRBJ2-1, the full variable domain reads GAGVSQSPSNKVTEKGKDVELRCDPISGHTALYWYRQSLGQGLEFLIYFQGNSAPDKSGLPSDRFSAERTGGSVSTLTIQRTQQEDSAVYLCASSFRRDPYNEQFFGPGTRLTVL.